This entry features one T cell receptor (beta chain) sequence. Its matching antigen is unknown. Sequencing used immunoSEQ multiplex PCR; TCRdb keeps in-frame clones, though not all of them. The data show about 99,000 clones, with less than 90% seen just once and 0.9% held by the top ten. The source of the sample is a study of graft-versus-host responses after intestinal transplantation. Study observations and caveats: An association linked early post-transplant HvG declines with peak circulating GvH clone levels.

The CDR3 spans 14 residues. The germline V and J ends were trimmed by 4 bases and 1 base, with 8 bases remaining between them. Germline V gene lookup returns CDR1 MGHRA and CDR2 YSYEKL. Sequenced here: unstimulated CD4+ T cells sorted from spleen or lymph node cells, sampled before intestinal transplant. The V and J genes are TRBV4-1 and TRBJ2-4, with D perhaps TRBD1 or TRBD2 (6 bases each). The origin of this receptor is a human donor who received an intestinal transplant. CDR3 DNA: TGCGCCAGCAGCCCGGGGGCTGCCAAAAACATTCAGTACTTC. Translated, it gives CASSPGAAKNIQYF.